This TCR beta chain was identified in a study of shared clonotypes between healthy human individuals. The V and J ends lost 6 bases and 2 bases, in that order; junction bases with no gene match: 5. Germline V gene sequence: CDR1 SNHLY, CDR2 FYNNEI. The CDR3 covers 14 residues. Details on this clone: The sample carries other DNA sequences with the same CDR3.

The data were produced by immunoSEQ multiplex PCR, yet TCRdb's version contains in-frame clones alone and is incomplete. The table has roughly 2,000,000 clones, roughly 95% seen once. The naive CD8 population came from CD45RO-negative cells selected for CCR7, without terminally differentiated effector memory CD45RA+ cells. The TCR originated in a man younger than 30 in good health. Some clones in this sample may be carry-over from other donors' samples. Sample: naive CD8+ T cells from PBMCs. This rearrangement joins TRBV2 to TRBJ2-7, with 9 bases that match TRBD1. CDR3 sequence (DNA): TGTGCCAGCAGCCTGACAGGGGGGGCCTACGAGCAGTACTTC. As protein: CASSLTGGAYEQYF.